The 24 T cell receptor beta chains reported below all come from one sample, sequenced in a study of regulatory T cells in long-lasting Graves disease. The sample's time point: newly diagnosed GD, antithyroid drugs for less than 3 months. The TCR library was made from RNA extracted from PBMCs. Investigators prepared the TCR beta libraries by applying iRepertoire HTBI primers and Arm-PCR of CDR3 regions. Each CDR3 protein gets one entry after TCRdb re-called the multiplex PCR reads with MiXCR. The profile shows hundreds of thousands of distinct CDR3 sequences, roughly 15% of them singletons. These data also featured in a second study, about T cells in Graves' hyperthyroidism and ophthalmopathy.

Sequences were derived from peripheral blood mononuclear cells (PBMCs), sampled at new diagnosis, from a patient treated with antithyroid drugs. The receptor set was obtained from a woman aged 40 to 55 with Graves disease.

This clonotype turned up a few times. V is TRBV4-1 and J is TRBJ2-7; tentatively, D is TRBD1 or TRBD2 (5 bases each). Germline assignment: CDR1 MGHRA and CDR2 YSYEKL. The V end was cut by 5 bases, the J end by 5 bases, with 10 bases between. There are 12 residues in the CDR3. The CDR3 loop is CASSYRDDEQYF. In nucleotides, the CDR3 is TGCGCCAGCAGCTACCGGGACGACGAGCAGTACTTC.

A word on this clonotype: Germline is not matched at one junction end, which may reflect a read error. The genes are TRBV28 and TRBJ1-5; TRBD1 matches at 9 bases. The length of the CDR3 is 18 residues. In germline, CDR1 is MDHEN, CDR2 SYDVKM. CDR3 bases: TGTACCAGCAGTTTGTATGGGTGGGGACAGGGTTTCAATCAGCCCCAGCATTTT. This gives the protein CTSSLYGWGQGFNQPQHF.

This clonotype has ten or more counts. This chain uses TRBV13 with TRBJ1-2; 8 nucleotides align to TRBD1. CDR1 and CDR2 (germline): PRHDT, FYEKMQ (reference sequence). CDR3 length: 14 amino acids. V shed 5 bases, J shed 3 bases, and the junction held 5 bases outside the gene matches. CDR3: CASSGQGGDYGYTF. The CDR3 DNA is TGTGCCAGCAGCGGACAGGGAGGGGACTATGGCTACACCTTC.

This clonotype was recorded at least ten times. The chain recombines TRBV19 with TRBJ2-5, with 10 bases fitting TRBD1. This CDR3 is built from 15 residues. Germline values: CDR1 LNHDA, CDR2 SQIVND (reference sequence). After removal of 4 bases from V and 5 bases from J, the junction contained 7 bases not matched to a gene. The CDR3 reads CASSTDRGRVETQYF. The CDR3 bases are TGTGCCAGTAGTACAGACAGGGGGCGCGTGGAGACCCAGTACTTC. The variable domain in full, completed from reference TRBV19 and TRBJ2-5, reads DGGITQSPKYLFRKEGQNVTLSCEQNLNHDAMYWYRQDPGQGLRLIYYSQIVNDFQKGDIAEGYSVSREKKESFPLTVTSAQKNPTAFYLCASSTDRGRVETQYFGPGTRLLVL.

This clonotype was detected only a few times. This chain uses TRBV7-9 with TRBJ2-2; TRBD2 agrees at 12 bases. Germline V gives CDR1 SEHNR, CDR2 FQNEAQ (reference sequence). CDR3 size: 20 residues. The V segment lost 5 bases and the J segment 5 bases; nucleotides outside the gene matches: 18. In DNA, the CDR3 is TGTGCCAGCAGCCCTCTCCCACTAGCGGGAGGCCTCAAGGGGACCGGGGAGCTGTTTTTT. This codes for CASSPLPLAGGLKGTGELFF.

This clonotype has a count of ten or more. The rearrangement uses TRBV9 and TRBJ2-1, with unresolved D. This CDR3 is built from 15 residues. The V end lost 0 bases, the J end lost 4 bases, and 11 bases lay between the germline ends. Germline CDR1 reads SGDLS; CDR2 reads YYNGEE. CDR3 coding DNA: TGTGCCAGCAGCGTAGAAGACGCGGAGTACAATGAGCAGTTCTTC. Protein product: CASSVEDAEYNEQFF. The complete variable domain, with remaining parts taken from reference TRBV9 and TRBJ2-1, reads DSGVTQTPKHLITATGQRVTLRCSPRSGDLSVYWYQQSLDQGLQFLIQYYNGEERAKGNILERFSAQQFPDLHSELNLSSLELGDSALYFCASSVEDAEYNEQFFGPGTRLTVL.

This clonotype was detected many times. V is TRBV11-2 and J is TRBJ2-7; no definite D call. CDR1 SGHAT and CDR2 FQNNGV come from the germline V gene. The CDR3 sequence is 13 residues long. Trimming cost V 1 base and J 3 bases, with 7 bases left between them. As DNA, the CDR3 is TGTGCCAGCAGCTTAGCTCTCCGCTACGAGCAGTACTTC. This translates into CASSLALRYEQYF.

This clonotype was picked up many times. The rearrangement joins TRBV10-3 to TRBJ2-5, with D possibly TRBD1 on 5 matching bases. The V gene's germline CDR1 is ENHRY and CDR2 SYGVKD. This CDR3 has 15 amino acids. V lost 6 bases and J lost 5, with 19 bases in between. The CDR3 loop reads CAIRPSTEARETQYF. The CDR3 DNA reads as TGTGCCATCAGGCCTTCGACAGAGGCCCGGGAGACCCAGTACTTC.

This clonotype was seen repeatedly, ten times or more. The CDR3 loop is CASSQVAGSPLHF. The DNA of the CDR3 is TGTGCCAGCAGCCAAGTTGCAGGTTCACCCCTCCACTTT. The V gene is TRBV12-3 or TRBV12-4, the J gene TRBJ1-6; D is unclear. Deletions cut 6 bases from V and 9 bases from J, with 12 bases between. The CDR3 consists of 13 residues.

The rearrangement links TRBV29-1 to TRBJ1-2; no clear D gene. Germline CDR1 reads SQVTM; CDR2 reads ANQGSEA. Trimming removed 3 bases at V and 7 bases at J, with 3 bases between. The CDR3 totals 9 residues. DNA of the CDR3: TGCAGCGTTGAGGCTGGCTACACCTTC. Its translation is CSVEAGYTF.

The chain links TRBV29-1 to TRBJ1-2, with 7 bases aligning to TRBD1. The CDR3 totals 15 residues. With V trimmed by 5 bases and J by 2 bases, 11 bases remained unmatched. Per the germline V gene, CDR1 is SQVTM and CDR2 is ANQGSEA. CDR3 sequence reads: CSVRPGTASNYGYTF. CDR3 in DNA: TGCAGCGTTAGACCGGGGACAGCGTCAAACTATGGCTACACCTTC.

The chain employs TRBV9 and TRBJ2-7; perhaps TRBD1 as D (7 bases). Germline-derived CDR1 and CDR2 are SGDLS and YYNGEE. The CDR3 contains 15 residues. V gave up 2 bases and J gave up 2 bases, with 14 bases separating them. The CDR3 nucleotides read TGTGCCAGCAGCGTGGAGCAGGGGGGCCCCTACGAGCAGTACTTC. It is translated as CASSVEQGGPYEQYF.

A few counts support this clonotype. V gene TRBV19 combines with J gene TRBJ2-2, with D perhaps TRBD1 (6 bases). In germline, CDR1 is LNHDA, CDR2 SQIVND (reference sequence). This CDR3 region has 14 residues. V was cut by 3 bases and J by 4 bases, with 9 bases left in between. CDR3 protein: CASSMGRGTGELFF. CDR3 DNA: TGTGCCAGTAGTATGGGCAGGGGCACCGGGGAGCTGTTTTTT.

The sample holds many counts of this clonotype. This chain links TRBV28 with TRBJ2-4, with 10 bases lining up with TRBD1. The V gene's germline CDR1 is MDHEN and CDR2 SYDVKM. This CDR3 is built from 15 residues. Trimming removed 6 bases from V and 3 bases from J; junction bases left unmatched: 5. CDR3 in amino acids: CASRGRTGGKNIQYF. CDR3 nucleotides: TGTGCCAGCAGGGGACGGACAGGGGGCAAAAACATTCAGTACTTC.

In its sample, this clonotype was seen many times. This chain joins TRBV29-1 and TRBJ2-7; no firm D call. The CDR3 has 13 residues. Trimming took 3 bases from V and 5 from J, leaving 14 bases between them. Germline V gives CDR1 SQVTM, CDR2 ANQGSEA. Here the CDR3 DNA reads TGCAGCGTTGAGGAAGGGAATCGGAACGAGCAGTACTTC. As protein: CSVEEGNRNEQYF.

This chain joins TRBV12-3 or TRBV12-4 and TRBJ1-2, with 7 positions matching TRBD1. This CDR3 has 15 residues. Trimming took 7 bases from V and 3 from J; bases not matched to a gene: 11. The CDR3: CASTPTPGGDYGYTF. CDR3 coding DNA: TGTGCCAGCACCCCAACCCCAGGGGGTGACTATGGCTACACCTTC.

This clonotype was detected only a few times. The chain combines TRBV13 with TRBJ1-1, with 8 bases identical to TRBD1. The CDR3 sequence is 15 residues long. CDR1 is PRHDT, CDR2 FYEKMQ, per germline (reference sequence). V trimming: 0 bases; J trimming: 5 bases; junction bases outside the gene matches: 5. The DNA of the CDR3 is TGTGCCAGCAGCTTAGGGGGGACAGGAGAAACTGAAGCTTTCTTT. This sequence encodes CASSLGGTGETEAFF.

This clonotype was seen a handful of times. The V call is TRBV9, the J call TRBJ2-2; 9 positions match TRBD2. Germline CDR1 is SGDLS and CDR2 is YYNGEE. Trimming removed 3 bases from V and 5 bases from J; junction bases left unmatched: 11. This CDR3 has 17 amino acids. The CDR3 region is CASSAAGLARRTGELFF. CDR3 nucleotides: TGTGCCAGCAGCGCGGCTGGACTAGCGCGAAGGACCGGGGAGCTGTTTTTT.

This clonotype was recorded many times. This chain connects TRBV27 to TRBJ2-7; D remains ambiguous. Germline V gene data show CDR1 as MNHEY and CDR2 as SMNVEV (reference sequence). This CDR3 is built from 13 residues. V was shortened by 5 bases and J by 3 bases, with 11 bases between the two germline ends. The CDR3 spells CASSPGLRYEQYF. The CDR3 bases are TGTGCCAGCAGTCCCGGTCTACGCTACGAGCAGTACTTC.

This clonotype occurred a few times. The rearrangement uses TRBV4-1 and TRBJ2-3, with no clear D. From germline, CDR1 is MGHRA and CDR2 YSYEKL. V dropped 3 bases and J dropped 5 bases, with 9 bases sitting between them. The CDR3 has 13 amino acids. In nucleotides, the CDR3 is TGCGCCAGCAGCCACCCGGACGGAGATACGCAGTATTTT. Its translation: CASSHPDGDTQYF.

The chain has TRBV30 and TRBJ1-1, with D maybe TRBD1 (6 bases). Germline loops: CDR1 GTSNPN, CDR2 SVGIG (reference sequence). V lost 0 bases and J 4 bases, leaving 9 bases between the germline ends. CDR3 length: 13 amino acids. The CDR3 region has the DNA TGTGCCTGGAGTGTACAACAGGGCACTGAAGCTTTCTTT. Its translation: CAWSVQQGTEAFF.

Ten or more counts support this clonotype. The V gene is TRBV10-2, the J gene TRBJ2-3, with no clear D. Germline V gives CDR1 WSHSY, CDR2 SAAADI. The ends were cut back, 4 bases at V and 4 bases at J, with 12 bases in the middle. This CDR3 is built from 14 residues. The CDR3 region has the DNA TGCGCCAGCAGTGGTGGGATTAGGCCAGATACGCAGTATTTT. Its translation: CASSGGIRPDTQYF.

This clonotype was observed many times. The rearrangement uses TRBV2 and TRBJ1-1; weak D call: TRBD1 (5 bases). CDR1 SNHLY and CDR2 FYNNEI come from the germline V gene. The CDR3 totals 12 residues. Trimming pared 8 bases from V and 4 bases from J, leaving 11 bases between. CDR3 sequence reads: CASHTGFTEAFF. In DNA, the CDR3 is TGTGCCAGCCATACAGGTTTCACTGAAGCTTTCTTT.

This clonotype was seen at least ten times. V and J are TRBV28 and TRBJ2-4; D call uncertain. V lost 8 bases and J lost 3, with 14 bases in between. CDR3 length: 14 amino acids. The germline gives CDR1 MDHEN, CDR2 SYDVKM. The CDR3 loop reads CASRRFSGKNIQYF. The CDR3 DNA reads as TGTGCCAGCCGACGGTTTTCCGGCAAAAACATTCAGTACTTC.